Shown below are 23 T cell receptor beta chains from a single sample sequenced in a study of T-cell reconstitution after alpha-beta-depleted transplantation in children. Unique molecular identifiers were used in preparing the TCRbeta library. Using its own MiXCR run on the PCR reads, TCRdb lists one record per CDR3 protein. The data show approximately 500,000 distinct CDR3 sequences, 25% to 30% seen once. The sample here was PBMCs, taken before TCRalphabeta/CD19-depleted stem cell transplant. The source is a boy under two years old with Wiskott-Aldrich syndrome, due to receive a stem cell transplant.

This clonotype has a handful of counts. A read error is possible here, since a much larger clone lies one base away. J is TRBJ2-1 and V is TRBV5-1; 9 bases map to TRBD2. The CDR3 consists of 15 residues. V gave up 0 bases and J gave up 5 bases; unmatched junction bases: 3. Germline CDR1 is SGHRS and CDR2 is YFSETQ. CDR3 protein: CASSLGLADHNEQFF. CDR3 nucleotide sequence: TGCGCCAGCAGCTTGGGACTAGCGGACCACAATGAGCAGTTCTTC.

The V gene is TRBV29-1, the J gene TRBJ2-1, with D hard to call. V lost 2 bases, J lost 5 bases, and 13 bases lay in between. Germline loops: CDR1 SQVTM, CDR2 ANQGSEA. CDR3 length: 14 amino acids. The CDR3 sequence is CSVETQWPNNEQFF. For the CDR3, the DNA is TGCAGCGTTGAAACCCAGTGGCCGAACAATGAGCAGTTCTTC.

The rearrangement joins TRBV5-1 to TRBJ2-7; 8 bases map to TRBD2. The V and J ends lost 7 bases and 4 bases, in that order; junction bases with no gene match: 10. Germline V gene lookup returns CDR1 SGHRS and CDR2 YFSETQ. This CDR3 region has 14 residues. The CDR3 region has the DNA TGCGCCAGCGCCCGAACTAGCGGAGCTTACGAGCAGTACTTC. It yields the protein CASARTSGAYEQYF.

This clonotype has a handful of counts. J is TRBJ2-5 and V is TRBV7-9; 11 nucleotides align to TRBD2. The V gene's germline CDR1 is SEHNR and CDR2 FQNEAQ (reference sequence). The CDR3 totals 16 residues. J lost 0 bases, V lost 5 bases, and 5 bases had no gene match. This CDR3 reads CASSPGTSGHQETQYF. DNA of the CDR3: TGTGCCAGCAGCCCGGGGACTAGCGGCCACCAAGAGACCCAGTACTTC.

The chain is built from TRBV21-1 and TRBJ2-5; the table's D gene call, TRBD1, was not cross checked with the DNA. TRBV21-1 is a pseudogene locus. There are 17 residues in the CDR3. CDR3 sequence: CASSKPRESLNQETQYF. The CDR3 nucleotides read TGTGCCAGCAGCAAACCCAGGGAAAGTCTGAACCAAGAGACCCAGTACTTC.

This chain connects TRBV30 to TRBJ1-1; no reliable D call. CDR1 and CDR2 (germline): GTSNPN, SVGIG (reference sequence). The CDR3 covers 14 residues. Deletions cut 3 bases from V and 0 bases from J, with 11 bases between. CDR3 amino acids: CAWSVGRMNTEAFF. The CDR3 coding sequence is TGTGCCTGGAGCGTGGGTCGGATGAACACTGAAGCTTTCTTT.

The V and J genes are TRBV6-5 and TRBJ1-5; 10 bases align to TRBD1. V lost 4 bases, J lost 2 bases, and 2 bases stayed unmatched. The CDR3 loop spans 15 amino acids. The germline V gene encodes CDR1 MNHEY and CDR2 SVGAGI. The CDR3 region is CASSWDRGRNQPQHF. Written as DNA, the CDR3 is TGTGCCAGCAGTTGGGACAGGGGCCGCAATCAGCCCCAGCATTTT.

The chain recombines TRBV7-3 with TRBJ2-3; D remains unclear. Germline V gene lookup returns CDR1 SGHTA and CDR2 FQGTGA. The CDR3 consists of 14 residues. V lost 5 bases and J lost 3, with 12 bases in between. CDR3 bases: TGTGCCAGCAGCCCCGGTTGGCGAACAGATACGCAGTATTTT. It specifies CASSPGWRTDTQYF.

The gene calls are TRBV6-1 and TRBJ2-2, with 7 bases matching TRBD1. The CDR3 spans 13 residues. Germline values: CDR1 MNHNS, CDR2 SASEGT. Trimming cost V 6 bases and J 6 bases; bases outside gene matches: 4. The CDR3: CASRQGLAGELFF. CDR3 bases: TGTGCCAGCAGACAGGGGTTGGCCGGGGAGCTGTTTTTT.

The sample holds a few counts of this clonotype. V and J are TRBV4-2 and TRBJ2-7; D gene uncertain. Trimming stripped 0 bases from V and 0 bases from J, with 6 bases between. Looked up from germline, CDR1 is LGHNA and CDR2 is YNFKEQ. This CDR3 comprises 14 residues. DNA of the CDR3: TGTGCCAGCAGCCAAGAAGTCAGCTCCTACGAGCAGTACTTC. Its translation is CASSQEVSSYEQYF.

The rearrangement uses TRBV5-1 and TRBJ2-2, with 7 bases matching TRBD2. Unmatched junction bases numbered 11, after V lost 0 bases and J lost 6 bases. CDR3 size: 17 residues. CDR1 and CDR2 from the germline V gene are SGHRS and YFSETQ. CDR3 in DNA: TGCGCCAGCAGCTTGGACGCGGGAGAAGCGTGGGCCGGGGAGCTGTTTTTT. Translation gives CASSLDAGEAWAGELFF.

This clonotype was detected a few times. The chain joins TRBV25-1 to TRBJ2-1; D perhaps matches TRBD2 (6 bases). Deletions cut 1 base from V and 8 bases from J, with 12 bases between. Germline V lookup: CDR1 MGHDK, CDR2 SYGVNS. CDR3 length: 14 residues. Written as DNA, the CDR3 is TGTGCCAGCAGTGAATCAAAGGGACTGCATGAGCAGTTCTTC. Translating it yields CASSESKGLHEQFF.

In nucleotides, the CDR3 is TGTGCCAGCAGCCAGCGGGCCCACAATGAGCAGTTCTTC. This translates into CASSQRAHNEQFF. The gene calls are TRBV3-1 and TRBJ2-1; TRBD2 might be the D (5 bases). V was pared by 3 bases and J by 5 bases, with 8 bases between. The CDR3 contains 13 residues. CDR1 LGHDT and CDR2 YNNKEL come from the germline V gene (reference sequence).

The chain employs TRBV29-1 and TRBJ2-1, with 14 bases aligning to TRBD2. Germline trimming cut 7 bases from V and 6 bases from J; bases unmatched to any gene: 2. The V gene's germline CDR1 is SQVTM and CDR2 ANQGSEA. This CDR3 spans 13 amino acids. The CDR3 sequence is CSAGTSGSNEQFF. The CDR3 nucleotides are TGCAGCGCCGGGACTAGCGGGAGCAATGAGCAGTTCTTC.

This clonotype was counted a single time. The chain is built from TRBV12-3 or TRBV12-4 and TRBJ2-7, with 9 bases aligning to TRBD2. V shed 7 bases and J 0 bases; nucleotides not matched to a gene: 4. The CDR3 sequence is 14 residues long. CDR3 nucleotides: TGTGCCAGCACCTTAGCGGGAGTCTCCTACGAGCAGTACTTC. This codes for CASTLAGVSYEQYF.

The table lists this clonotype with many counts. The chain links TRBV20-1 to TRBJ2-1, with 11 bases aligning to TRBD2. CDR3 size: 16 residues. The V gene's germline CDR1 is DFQATT and CDR2 SNEGSKA (reference sequence). The trim removed 1 base at V and 8 bases at J, leaving 10 bases unmatched. DNA for the CDR3: TGCAGTGCTAGAGTCCCACTAGCGGGAGATCTGGATGAGCAGTTCTTC. Protein sequence: CSARVPLAGDLDEQFF.

This clonotype was observed a few times. The V and J genes are TRBV4-1 and TRBJ2-1, with 8 bases matching TRBD1. Unmatched junction bases numbered 13, after V lost 5 bases and J lost 10 bases. Germline assignment: CDR1 MGHRA and CDR2 YSYEKL. CDR3 length: 15 residues. The DNA of the CDR3 is TGCGCCAGCAGCAAGGGACAGGTAATAGCAAGGGAGCAGTTCTTC. Its translation is CASSKGQVIAREQFF.

There are a few counts of this clonotype. The J gene is TRBJ2-1, the V gene TRBV7-2; 7 nucleotides match TRBD2. Trimming took 5 bases from V and 3 from J; bases not matched to a gene: 4. The CDR3 length is 14 residues. Germline V lookup: CDR1 SGHTA, CDR2 FQGNSA. DNA for the CDR3: TGTGCCAGCAGCCCTAGCGGCTTCTACAATGAGCAGTTCTTC. It translates to CASSPSGFYNEQFF.

This clonotype was detected a few times. The V and J genes are TRBV18 and TRBJ2-1; 12 bases line up with TRBD2. The junction had 9 bases not matched to a gene; V was cut back by 6 bases and J by 6 bases. The CDR3 runs to 16 residues. Germline V CDR1 and CDR2: KGHSH, LQKENI. CDR3 loop: CASSHPASGRANEQFF. Written as DNA, the CDR3 is TGTGCCAGCTCCCATCCGGCTAGCGGGAGGGCCAATGAGCAGTTCTTC. Combining the CDR3 with reference TRBV18 and TRBJ2-1 gives the whole variable domain NAGVMQNPRHLVRRRGQEARLRCSPMKGHSHVYWYRQLPEEGLKFMVYLQKENIIDESGMPKERFSAEFPKEGPSILRIQQVVRGDSAAYFCASSHPASGRANEQFFGPGTRLTVL.

The chain employs TRBV20-1 and TRBJ2-3; perhaps TRBD2 as D (5 bases). This CDR3 is built from 13 residues. Germline V lookup: CDR1 DFQATT, CDR2 SNEGSKA (reference sequence). Trimming stripped 1 base from V and 6 bases from J, with 11 bases between. The CDR3: CSARGGAADTQYF. The CDR3 bases are TGCAGTGCTAGAGGGGGAGCAGCTGATACGCAGTATTTT.

Only a few counts were recorded for this clonotype. V gene TRBV20-1 combines with J gene TRBJ1-3, with 7 bases that match TRBD1. Germline loops: CDR1 DFQATT, CDR2 SNEGSKA (reference sequence). CDR3 length: 13 amino acids. The ends lost 7 bases at V and 1 base at J; junction bases unmatched: 4. The CDR3 sequence is CSGLTGSGNTIYF. CDR3 nucleotide sequence: TGCAGTGGCCTGACAGGGTCTGGAAACACCATATATTTT.

The table lists this clonotype with a few counts. The chain combines TRBV9 with TRBJ2-5; 8 bases fit TRBD2. The V segment lost 0 bases and the J segment 5 bases; nucleotides outside the gene matches: 6. From germline, CDR1 is SGDLS and CDR2 YYNGEE. This CDR3 region has 15 residues. CDR3 sequence (DNA): TGTGCCAGCAGCGTAGGCGGGAGGCGTGGGGAGACCCAGTACTTC. Protein: CASSVGGRRGETQYF.

The rearrangement uses TRBV7-3 and TRBJ2-7; D might be TRBD1 (5 bases). The CDR3 loop spans 10 amino acids. The V gene lost 4 bases and the J gene lost 13 bases, with 11 bases spanning the gap. CDR1 SGHTA and CDR2 FQGTGA come from the germline V gene. CDR3 amino acids: CASSSRQLYF. CDR3 bases: TGTGCCAGCAGCTCTAGACAGCTATACTTC.